This T cell receptor beta chain was sequenced for a study of blood T cell repertoires in COVID-19. Study summary: The samples span acute and convalescent COVID-19 from the United States, Italy and Spain.

Germline V gives CDR1 SEHNR, CDR2 FQNEAQ (reference sequence). The CDR3 spans 12 residues. Authors' analysis steps: Estimation of nucleated cell counts relied on the amplification of reference gene primers. The method was immunoSEQ multiplex PCR; TCRdb's version includes in-frame clones alone and lacks a portion of them. V, J and clone size were drawn from that table, and D and trimming were deduced from the DNA. The table has 140,000 to 150,000 clones, about 83% seen once; the top ten hold 8.5% to 9%. This sequence joins TRBV7-9 and TRBJ1-4; D unresolved. This clonotype originated in a woman between 45 and 65 years old with active or convalescent COVID-19. What was sequenced was peripheral blood. The DNA for the CDR3 is TGTGCGTCTGAGGGAAGTGGAGAAAAACTGTTTTTT. Translated: CASEGSGEKLFF.